This T cell receptor (beta chain) was sequenced in a study of response to subunit inactivated influenza vaccine. TCRdb re-analysed the RT-PCR reads in MiXCR, keeping a single row per CDR3 protein. The sample includes more than 450,000 distinct CDR3 sequences, roughly 12% of them seen just once. These data were likewise used in another study, on T cells expressing NK-cell markers. That source adds: With UMIs, 5'RACE template switching was used to make TCR beta cDNA.

This sample comprised PBMCs from blood, obtained on the day of vaccination. This receptor was obtained from a man aged 50-59 years who received an inactivated influenza vaccine.

The CDR3: CASSLRGDATNEKLFF. DNA of the CDR3: TGCGCCAGCAGCCTAAGGGGGGATGCAACTAATGAAAAACTGTTTTTT. The chain recombines TRBV4-3 with TRBJ1-4; D perhaps matches TRBD1 (6 bases). The V gene lost 4 bases and the J gene lost 0 bases, with 12 bases spanning the gap. CDR3 size: 16 residues. In germline, CDR1 is LGHNA, CDR2 YSLEER.